The 5 T cell receptor beta chains below all came from one sample that was sequenced in a study of T cell repertoires in cytomegalovirus infection. Their antigen targets remain unknown. Each CDR3 protein is one row after TCRdb ran MiXCR on the reads. The sample yields roughly 800,000 distinct CDR3 sequences, just under 30% seen once. Specimen: cultured CD8+ T cells from PBMCs, collected from culture after CMV antigen stimulation. Every receptor here comes from a human donor in good health (CMV status not recorded). Some clones in this sample may be carry-over from other donors' samples.

V usage is TRBV13 and J usage is TRBJ2-5, with D possibly being TRBD1 (6 bases). The germline V gene has CDR1 PRHDT and CDR2 FYEKMQ (reference sequence). The CDR3 is made up of 15 amino acids. V shed 5 bases and J shed 2 bases, with 15 bases lying between them. Written as DNA, the CDR3 is TGTGCCAGCAGCACCAGACAGGCCCGTCAAGAGACCCAGTACTTC. It specifies CASSTRQARQETQYF.

This clonotype was recorded a few times. V usage is TRBV4-1 and J usage is TRBJ2-1; perhaps TRBD1 as D (6 bases). Germline V gene lookup returns CDR1 MGHRA and CDR2 YSYEKL. V lost 2 bases and J lost 4, with 15 bases in between. This CDR3 contains 16 residues. As DNA, the CDR3 is TGCGCCAGCAGCCAAAGGACAGCTCAAAGGTACAATGAGCAGTTCTTC. This encodes CASSQRTAQRYNEQFF.

Worth noting for this clonotype: The junction departs from the called germline gene at one end, perhaps through a read error. The chain uses TRBV5-6 and TRBJ2-3; 10 bases line up with TRBD1. The CDR3 has 16 residues. Germline CDR1 and CDR2: SGHDT and YYEEEE. The CDR3 nucleotides are TGTGCCAGCAGCCGGGACAGGGGAGGTTCCACAGATATGCAGTATTTT. Protein: CASSRDRGGSTDMQYF.

The chain carries TRBV4-1 and TRBJ2-1, with 7 bases fitting TRBD2. V gave up 3 bases and J gave up 3 bases; unmatched junction bases: 5. The CDR3 extends over 15 amino acids. CDR1 is MGHRA, CDR2 YSYEKL, per germline. The CDR3 DNA follows: TGCGCCAGCAGCCATGTCGGGGGGTTCTACAATGAGCAGTTCTTC. Translated, it gives CASSHVGGFYNEQFF.

There are many counts of this clonotype. The V call is TRBV10-3, the J call TRBJ2-7, with TRBD1 matching over 7 bases. The germline V gene encodes CDR1 ENHRY and CDR2 SYGVKD. V trimming: 6 bases; J trimming: 9 bases; junction bases outside the gene matches: 17. CDR3 length equals 15 residues. CDR3 nucleotides: TGTGCCATCAGGAAGGGCTTCGGTGGGACAGTGGGGCAGTACGTC. Its translation: CAIRKGFGGTVGQYV.